This T cell receptor beta chain was identified during a study of long-term antiretroviral therapy in people with HIV. Findings of the study overall: Pre-ART-expanded clones dominated the repertoire at all time points. Unavailable data included ART adherence, viral resistance and therapy changes (switches in treatment). Diversity rose after ART but stayed below transplant donor controls.

Sequencing relied on immunoSEQ assay v3.0, run at survey level. Sequencing was performed with immunoSEQ multiplex PCR; in TCRdb, only in-frame clones are kept and a portion is missing. The profile shows 17,000 or so clones, 81% of them singletons. V trimming: 3 bases; J trimming: 7 bases; junction bases outside the gene matches: 7. The CDR3 totals 15 residues. Germline CDR1 is MNHEY and CDR2 is SVGAGI. A note on this clone: Its antigen is as yet unknown.

This material consisted of unsorted PBMCs, taken 0.3 years after starting antiretroviral therapy. The chain carries TRBV6-5 and TRBJ2-1, with 9 bases aligning to TRBD1. This TCR derives from a man between 18 and 35 years old with HIV. CDR3 sequence reads: CASSYLGTGSNEQFF. Written as DNA, the CDR3 is TGTGCCAGCAGTTATTTGGGGACAGGGTCGAATGAGCAGTTCTTC.